The present entry profiles one T cell receptor (beta chain) with its context. Its specificity is not known. Germline V gene sequence: CDR1 MGHRA, CDR2 YSYEKL. The ends lost 0 bases at V and 6 bases at J; junction bases unmatched: 16. The CDR3 extends over 19 amino acids. Both 60 Vbeta primers and 13 Jbeta primers went into the PCR. The repertoire was sequenced with immunoSEQ multiplex PCR; TCRdb's copy has only in-frame clones and lacks some. Of over 150,000 clones in the sample, roughly 80% are singletons; the top ten hold 6.5% to 8.5%. The data derive from a study of cytomegalovirus exposure and HLA in healthy donors. As for the study in general: Some 85 million unique TCRs from HLA-typed donors were held in an early data release. Study-wide findings and caveats: Among TCR beta chains of equal frequency, HLA-associated ones were more clonally expanded in a later analysis.

The clonotype originates from a young man in good health and CMV-seropositive. Material: PBMCs. The genes are TRBV4-1 and TRBJ2-2, with 7 bases aligning to TRBD2. DNA of the CDR3: TGCGCCAGCAGCCAAGAGGGTAGGGTAGCGGGCCCCGTCGCCGGGGAGCTGTTTTTT. It yields the protein CASSQEGRVAGPVAGELFF.